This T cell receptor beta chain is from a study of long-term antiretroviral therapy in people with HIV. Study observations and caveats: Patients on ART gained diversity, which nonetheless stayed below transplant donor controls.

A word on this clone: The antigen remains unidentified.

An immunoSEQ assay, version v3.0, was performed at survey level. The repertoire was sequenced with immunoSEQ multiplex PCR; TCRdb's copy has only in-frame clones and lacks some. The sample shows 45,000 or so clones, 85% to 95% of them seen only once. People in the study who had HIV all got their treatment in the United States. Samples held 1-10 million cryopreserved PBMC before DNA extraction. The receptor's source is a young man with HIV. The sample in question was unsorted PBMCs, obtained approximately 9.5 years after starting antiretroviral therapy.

For the CDR3, the DNA is TGTGCCAGCAGCCGACACACAGATACGCAGTATTTT. It codes for CASSRHTDTQYF. The genes are TRBV13 and TRBJ2-3; D not resolved. V shed 5 bases and J shed 2 bases, with 5 bases lying between them. CDR1 PRHDT and CDR2 FYEKMQ come from the germline V gene (reference sequence). The CDR3 totals 12 residues.